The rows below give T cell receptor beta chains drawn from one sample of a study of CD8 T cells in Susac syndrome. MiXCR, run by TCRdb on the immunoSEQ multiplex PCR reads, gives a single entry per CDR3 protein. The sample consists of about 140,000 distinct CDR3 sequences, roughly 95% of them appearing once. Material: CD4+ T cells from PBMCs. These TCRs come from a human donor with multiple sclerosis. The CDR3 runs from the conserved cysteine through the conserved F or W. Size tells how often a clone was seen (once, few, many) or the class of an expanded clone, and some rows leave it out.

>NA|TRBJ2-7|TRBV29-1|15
CSVGGKRGSLYEQYF
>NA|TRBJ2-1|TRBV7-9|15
CASSPRGGRTNEQFF
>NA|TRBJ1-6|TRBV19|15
CASSTKDRGDSPLHF
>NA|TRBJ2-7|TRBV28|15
CASTANSLPSYEQYF
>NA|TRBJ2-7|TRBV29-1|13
CSAEGKGSHEQYF
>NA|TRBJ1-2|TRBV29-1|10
CSVARGGYTF
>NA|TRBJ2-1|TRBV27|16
CASSLSPESSYNEQFF
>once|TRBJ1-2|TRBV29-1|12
CSVDQTVYGYTF
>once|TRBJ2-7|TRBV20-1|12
CSAASDSYEQYF
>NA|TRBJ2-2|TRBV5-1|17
CASSSGLAGGPNGELFF
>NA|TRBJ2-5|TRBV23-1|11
CASGSAETQYF